Listed below are T cell receptor beta chains from one sample, sequenced in a study of tumor and adjacent non-tumor tissue in lung cancer. Each CDR3 protein is one row after TCRdb ran MiXCR on the multiplex PCR reads. This table has about 200,000 distinct CDR3 sequences, 71% appearing once. Material for sequencing was lung tumor tissue. The receptors derive from a man in his 60s with non-small cell lung cancer. The CDR3 runs from the conserved cysteine through the conserved F or W. The order of the fields is V gene, J gene, CDR3 protein.

V gene: TRBV28
J gene: TRBJ2-5
CDR3 protein: CASSPWTGVRQETQYF

V gene: TRBV20-1
J gene: TRBJ2-1
CDR3 protein: CSANLAGYHERFF

V gene: TRBV4-3
J gene: TRBJ1-6
CDR3 protein: CACRRIWGDNSPLHF

V gene: TRBV7-8
J gene: TRBJ2-3
CDR3 protein: CASSLDPASGGVTDTQYF

V gene: TRBV6-5
J gene: TRBJ2-1
CDR3 protein: CASSYRPSGIKSYNEQFF

V gene: TRBV29-1
J gene: TRBJ2-2
CDR3 protein: CSARGLAGARNTGELFF

V gene: TRBV11-2
J gene: TRBJ1-1
CDR3 protein: CVNSIVGRGTEAFF

V gene: TRBV28
J gene: TRBJ2-7
CDR3 protein: CASRVVTRAIYEQYF

V gene: TRBV6-5
J gene: TRBJ2-2
CDR3 protein: CASQGRQAGGGELFF

V gene: TRBV29-1
J gene: TRBJ2-3
CDR3 protein: CSVGQCRGPDTQYF

V gene: TRBV11-3
J gene: TRBJ2-5
CDR3 protein: CASSHGTGIQETQYF

V gene: TRBV4-2
J gene: TRBJ2-5
CDR3 protein: CASSQGLAGYQGTQYF

V gene: TRBV20-1
J gene: TRBJ2-1
CDR3 protein: CSAAGGQNEQFF

V gene: TRBV12-3/TRBV12-4
J gene: TRBJ2-5
CDR3 protein: CASSFGTSGETQYF

V gene: TRBV6-1
J gene: TRBJ1-6
CDR3 protein: CASSSRDPRNSPVHF

V gene: TRBV12-3/TRBV12-4
J gene: TRBJ2-7
CDR3 protein: CASTDDWLEQYF